Below, one T cell receptor beta chain is given with its context. Its antigen has not been determined. The input lacks base qualities; no much larger clone sits a single base away. From V the trimming removes 6 bases and from J it removes 5 bases, while the gene matches leave 6 bases of the junction unaccounted for. The germline V gene supplies CDR1 ENHRY and CDR2 SYGVKD. The cysteine opens and the phenylalanine closes a CDR3 of 13 amino acids. The DNA shown is the 39-base CDR3, in frame from base 1. The CDR3 regions of human TCRbeta chains were analyzed by immunosequencing. For the original study's pipeline: Repertoire TCRs were checked for matches against a reference library of SARS-CoV-2-specific TCRs that had been generated using the MIRA antigen-specificity platform. Breadth was defined as the fraction of unique TCRs that were SARS-CoV-2-associated, and depth was defined as the fraction of total T cells that were SARS-CoV-2-associated. Using the MIRA data, each spike-specific TCR was mapped to the spike region that the TCR reacts to and placed in a CD4 or CD8 class. Log10-transformed breadth and depth values were compared by one-way ANOVA with Sidak's multiple comparisons tests. TCRdb took this table from immuneACCESS and kept in-frame rearrangements with V and J called. Such tables lack part of the clones; where checked against another copy, unresolved V genes explain under half of the gap, and the rest is unexplained. D and trimming come from the DNA, and the V and J calls and clone size come from that table. Recorded for this sample are roughly 110,000 clones; about 90% of them occurred a single time. Jointly, the top ten make up approximately 22% of the sample.

This sample is drawn from a study of T cell responses to AZD1222 COVID-19 vaccine (TCRdb year 2021). As for the study more broadly: Because spike-specific TCR depth and breadth did not differ between the two schedules, AZD1222 recipients who got a second dose at roughly 4 weeks were pooled with those who got a second dose at roughly 12 weeks. Trial participants were enrolled by age into 18-55, 56-69 and 70-plus year subgroups, with about 150, 28 and 57 TCR-sequenced participants respectively. A total of about 230 trial participants underwent TCR sequencing, of whom 207 received two doses of AZD1222 and some 26 received two doses of the MenACWY control vaccine.

The research as a whole found: In the small 56-69-year group, the increase in depth fell short of significance, most likely because of low power. Because no samples from the day 14 peak response were available, repertoires could be characterized only after the peak T cell response. Vaccine-associated CD4 TCRs spanned the whole spike protein, with dominant responses in regions 160-218 and 743-854. Conclusions about previously exposed vaccinees are limited, since just five or six AZD1222 recipients were seropositive for SARS-CoV-2 at baseline. Participants were mostly white British, with more females than males. The authors suggested clonal diversity may have been underestimated. Reportedly, almost half of the unique spike-specific TCRs recognized epitopes lying outside the regions that are mutated in the B.1.351 and B.1.1.7 variants. After two AZD1222 doses, both the breadth and the depth of spike-specific TCRs were significantly higher than at day 0 and than in MenACWY recipients.

The intended sense of this specimen's time point label: baseline before first vaccination. Vaccinee samples were obtained from the UK trials COV001 and COV002, which included a single-blind randomized controlled phase 2/3 trial of AZD1222 (ChAdOx1 nCoV-19) in healthy adults. Trial participant PBMC samples were collected at day 0 and day 28 after the second dose for TCRbeta chain sequencing. The V and J segments used are TRBV10-3 and TRBJ1-2; a stretch of 7 junction bases matches TRBD1. The sequencing used peripheral blood, collected on day 0 of AZD1222 vaccination. The receptor comes from an adult in good health. The nucleotide sequence reads as follows: TGTGCCATCAGCGTCCAGGGGGGTTATGGCTACACCTTC. It is translated as CAISVQGGYGYTF.